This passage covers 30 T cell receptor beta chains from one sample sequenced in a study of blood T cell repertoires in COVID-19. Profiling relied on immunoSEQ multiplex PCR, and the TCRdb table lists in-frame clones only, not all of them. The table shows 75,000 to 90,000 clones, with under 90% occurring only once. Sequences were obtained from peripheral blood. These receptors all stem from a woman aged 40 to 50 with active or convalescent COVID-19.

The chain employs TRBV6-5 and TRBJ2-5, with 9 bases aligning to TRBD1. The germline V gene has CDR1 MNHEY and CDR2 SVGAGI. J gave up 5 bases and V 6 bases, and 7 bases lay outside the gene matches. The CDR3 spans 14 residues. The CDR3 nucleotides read TGTGCCAGCAGACCCGGACAGGGGAGGGAGACCCAGTACTTC. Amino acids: CASRPGQGRETQYF.

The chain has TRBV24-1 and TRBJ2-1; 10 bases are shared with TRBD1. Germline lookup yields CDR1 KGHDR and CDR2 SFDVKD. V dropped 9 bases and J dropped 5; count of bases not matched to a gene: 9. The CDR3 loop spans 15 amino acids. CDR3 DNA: TGTGCCACCCAAAACGGACAGGGGGGGAACAATGAGCAGTTCTTC. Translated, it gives CATQNGQGGNNEQFF.

The CDR3 spells CSVSRQENTEAFF. Here the CDR3 DNA reads TGCAGCGTTTCGAGACAGGAGAACACTGAAGCTTTCTTT. J is TRBJ1-1 and V is TRBV29-1; D is possibly TRBD1 (6 bases). The V end was cut by 5 bases, the J end by 1 base, with 11 bases between. Per the germline V gene, CDR1 is SQVTM and CDR2 is ANQGSEA. This CDR3 has 13 amino acids. The full variable domain, with the rest looked up from reference TRBV29-1 and TRBJ1-1, is SAVISQKPSRDICQRGTSLTIQCQVDSQVTMMFWYRQQPGQSLTLIATANQGSEATYESGFVIDKFPISRPNLTFSTLTVSNMSPEDSSIYLCSVSRQENTEAFFGQGTRLTVV.

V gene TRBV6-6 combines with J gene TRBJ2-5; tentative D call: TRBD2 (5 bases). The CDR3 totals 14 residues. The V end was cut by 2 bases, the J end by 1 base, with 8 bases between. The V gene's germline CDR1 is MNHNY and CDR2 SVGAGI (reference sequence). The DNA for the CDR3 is TGTGCCAGCAGTTACGGGCGGGTCCAAGAGACCCAGTACTTC. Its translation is CASSYGRVQETQYF.

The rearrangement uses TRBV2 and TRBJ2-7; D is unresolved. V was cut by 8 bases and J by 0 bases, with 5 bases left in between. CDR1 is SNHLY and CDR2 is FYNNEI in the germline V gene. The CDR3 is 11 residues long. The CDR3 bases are TGTGCCAGCGCTAGCTCCTACGAGCAGTACTTC. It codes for CASASSYEQYF.

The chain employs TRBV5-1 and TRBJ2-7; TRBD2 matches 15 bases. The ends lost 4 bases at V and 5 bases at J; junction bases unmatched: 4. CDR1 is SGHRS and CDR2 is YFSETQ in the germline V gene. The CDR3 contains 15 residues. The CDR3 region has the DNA TGCGCCAGCAGCACGGGACTAGCGGGAGGTCACGAGCAGTACTTC. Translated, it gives CASSTGLAGGHEQYF. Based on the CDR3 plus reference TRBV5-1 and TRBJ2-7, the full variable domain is KAGVTQTPRYLIKTRGQQVTLSCSPISGHRSVSWYQQTPGQGLQFLFEYFSETQRNKGNFPGRFSGRQFSNSRSEMNVSTLELGDSALYLCASSTGLAGGHEQYFGPGTRLTVT.

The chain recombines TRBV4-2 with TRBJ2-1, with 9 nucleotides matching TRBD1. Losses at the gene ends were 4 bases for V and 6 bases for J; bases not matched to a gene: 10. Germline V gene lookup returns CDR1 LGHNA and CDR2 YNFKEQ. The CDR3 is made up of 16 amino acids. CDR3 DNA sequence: TGTGCCAGCAGCCTGCGCCGGGACAGGGAGAGCAATGAGCAGTTCTTC. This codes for CASSLRRDRESNEQFF.

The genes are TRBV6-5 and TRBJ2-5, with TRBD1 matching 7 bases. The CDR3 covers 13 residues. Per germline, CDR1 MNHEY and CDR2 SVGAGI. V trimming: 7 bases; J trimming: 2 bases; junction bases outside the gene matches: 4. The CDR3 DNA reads TGTGCCAGCACCCGGGACAGTCAAGAGACCCAGTACTTC. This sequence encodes CASTRDSQETQYF.

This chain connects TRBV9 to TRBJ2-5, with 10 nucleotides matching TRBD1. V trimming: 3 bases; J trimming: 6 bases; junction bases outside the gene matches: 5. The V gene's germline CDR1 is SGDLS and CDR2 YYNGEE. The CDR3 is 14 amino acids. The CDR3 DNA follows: TGTGCCAGCAGCGCGACAGGGGGCGCGCAGACCCAGTACTTC. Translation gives CASSATGGAQTQYF.

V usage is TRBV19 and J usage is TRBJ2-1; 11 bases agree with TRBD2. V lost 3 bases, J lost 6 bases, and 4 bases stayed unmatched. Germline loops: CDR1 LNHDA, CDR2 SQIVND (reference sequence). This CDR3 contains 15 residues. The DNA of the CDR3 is TGTGCCAGTAGTATTGGTCTAGCGGGGGGCAATGAGCAGTTCTTC. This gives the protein CASSIGLAGGNEQFF.

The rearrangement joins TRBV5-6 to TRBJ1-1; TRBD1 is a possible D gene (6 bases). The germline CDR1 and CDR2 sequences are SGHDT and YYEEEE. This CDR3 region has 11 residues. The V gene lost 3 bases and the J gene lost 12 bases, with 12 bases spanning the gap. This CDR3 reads CASSSTGVTFF. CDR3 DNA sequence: TGTGCCAGCAGCTCGACAGGAGTGACTTTCTTT. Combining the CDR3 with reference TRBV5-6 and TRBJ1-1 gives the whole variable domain DAGVTQSPTHLIKTRGQQVTLRCSPKSGHDTVSWYQQALGQGPQFIFQYYEEEERQRGNFPDRFSGHQFPNYSSELNVNALLLGDSALYLCASSSTGVTFFGQGTRLTVV.

The CDR3 loop reads CASSPRSLAEYNEQFF. In DNA, the CDR3 is TGTGCCAGCAGCCCCCGTTCGTTAGCGGAGTACAATGAGCAGTTCTTC. This chain joins TRBV11-3 and TRBJ2-1; D is possibly TRBD2 (6 bases). The germline CDR1 and CDR2 sequences are SGHNT and YENEEA. This CDR3 contains 16 residues. V lost 5 bases and J 4 bases, leaving 18 bases between the germline ends.

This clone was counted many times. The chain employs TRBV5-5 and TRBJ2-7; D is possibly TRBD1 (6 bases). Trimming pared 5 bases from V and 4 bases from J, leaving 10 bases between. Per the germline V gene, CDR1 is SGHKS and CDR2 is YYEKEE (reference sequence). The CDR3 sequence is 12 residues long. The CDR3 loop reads CASSLTGYEQYF. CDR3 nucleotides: TGTGCCAGCAGTCTTACAGGGTACGAGCAGTACTTC.

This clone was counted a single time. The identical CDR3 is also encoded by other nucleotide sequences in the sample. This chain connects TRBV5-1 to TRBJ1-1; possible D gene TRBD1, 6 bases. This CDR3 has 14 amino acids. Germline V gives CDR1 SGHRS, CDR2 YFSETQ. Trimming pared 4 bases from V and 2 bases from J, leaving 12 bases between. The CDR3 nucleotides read TGCGCCAGCAGCCTAGACAGGCCTAACACTGAAGCTTTCTTT. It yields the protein CASSLDRPNTEAFF.

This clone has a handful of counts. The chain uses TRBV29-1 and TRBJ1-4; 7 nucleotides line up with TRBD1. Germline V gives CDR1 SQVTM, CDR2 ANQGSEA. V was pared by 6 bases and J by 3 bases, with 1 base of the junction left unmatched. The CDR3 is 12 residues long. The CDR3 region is CSVQGANEKLFF. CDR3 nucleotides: TGCAGCGTCCAGGGGGCTAATGAAAAACTGTTTTTT.

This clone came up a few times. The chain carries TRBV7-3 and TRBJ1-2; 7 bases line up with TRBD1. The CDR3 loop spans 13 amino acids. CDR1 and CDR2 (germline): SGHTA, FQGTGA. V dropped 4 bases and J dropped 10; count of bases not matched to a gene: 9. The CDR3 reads CASSSTLTGDYTF. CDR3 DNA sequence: TGTGCCAGCAGCTCAACCCTCACAGGGGACTACACCTTC.

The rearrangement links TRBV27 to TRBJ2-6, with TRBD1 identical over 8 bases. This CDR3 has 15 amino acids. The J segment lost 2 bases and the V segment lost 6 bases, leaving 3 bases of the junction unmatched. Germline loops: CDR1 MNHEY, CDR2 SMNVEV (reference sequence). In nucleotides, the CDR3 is TGTGCCAGCAGCTCAGGGGGCGCTGGGGCCAACGTCCTGACTTTC. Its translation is CASSSGGAGANVLTF.

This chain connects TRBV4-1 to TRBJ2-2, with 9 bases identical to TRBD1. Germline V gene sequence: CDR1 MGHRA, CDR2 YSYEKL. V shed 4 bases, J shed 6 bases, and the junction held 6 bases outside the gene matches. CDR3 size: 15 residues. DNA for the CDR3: TGCGCCAGCAGCCTTAGGACAGGGGAGGCCGGGGAGCTGTTTTTT. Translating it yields CASSLRTGEAGELFF.

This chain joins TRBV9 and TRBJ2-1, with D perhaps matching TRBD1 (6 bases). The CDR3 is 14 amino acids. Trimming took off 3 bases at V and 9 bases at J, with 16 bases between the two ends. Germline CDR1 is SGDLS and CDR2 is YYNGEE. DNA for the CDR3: TGTGCCAGCAGCGCCGATCTCAAGGGGGTTGAGCAGTTCTTC. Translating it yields CASSADLKGVEQFF. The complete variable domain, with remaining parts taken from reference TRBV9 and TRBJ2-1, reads DSGVTQTPKHLITATGQRVTLRCSPRSGDLSVYWYQQSLDQGLQFLIQYYNGEERAKGNILERFSAQQFPDLHSELNLSSLELGDSALYFCASSADLKGVEQFFGPGTRLTVL.

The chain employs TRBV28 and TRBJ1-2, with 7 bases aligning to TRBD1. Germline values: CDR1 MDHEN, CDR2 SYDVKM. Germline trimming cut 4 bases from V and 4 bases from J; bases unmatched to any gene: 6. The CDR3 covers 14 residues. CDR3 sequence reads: CASSSYRGGYGYTF. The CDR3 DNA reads TGTGCCAGCAGTTCGTACAGGGGAGGCTATGGCTACACCTTC.

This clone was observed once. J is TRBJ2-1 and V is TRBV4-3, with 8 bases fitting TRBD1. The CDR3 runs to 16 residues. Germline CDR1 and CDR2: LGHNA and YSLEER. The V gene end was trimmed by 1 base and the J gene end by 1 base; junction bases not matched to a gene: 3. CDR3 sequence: CASSQADRASYNEQFF. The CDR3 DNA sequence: TGCGCCAGCAGCCAAGCGGACAGGGCATCCTACAATGAGCAGTTCTTC.

This CDR3 reads CASSLRDRGYEQYF. The CDR3 DNA sequence: TGTGCCAGCAGCTTAAGGGACAGGGGGTACGAGCAGTACTTC. The chain is built from TRBV7-9 and TRBJ2-7, with TRBD1 identical over 11 bases. Germline CDR1 is SEHNR and CDR2 is FQNEAQ (reference sequence). This CDR3 is built from 14 residues. V lost 2 bases, J lost 4 bases, and 1 base stayed unmatched.

The CDR3 spells CASRAWATNEKLFF. The CDR3 DNA follows: TGTGCCAGCAGAGCGTGGGCAACTAATGAAAAACTGTTTTTT. The chain is built from TRBV2 and TRBJ1-4; D gene unclear. The CDR3 runs 14 residues. V was cut by 6 bases and J by 0 bases, with 8 bases left in between. Germline V lookup: CDR1 SNHLY, CDR2 FYNNEI.

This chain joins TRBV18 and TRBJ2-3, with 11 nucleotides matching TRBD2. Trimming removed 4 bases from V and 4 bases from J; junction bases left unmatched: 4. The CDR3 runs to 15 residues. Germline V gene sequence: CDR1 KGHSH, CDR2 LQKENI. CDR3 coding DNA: TGTGCCAGCTCACTCCTAGCGGGGGGCTCAGATACGCAGTATTTT. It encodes CASSLLAGGSDTQYF.

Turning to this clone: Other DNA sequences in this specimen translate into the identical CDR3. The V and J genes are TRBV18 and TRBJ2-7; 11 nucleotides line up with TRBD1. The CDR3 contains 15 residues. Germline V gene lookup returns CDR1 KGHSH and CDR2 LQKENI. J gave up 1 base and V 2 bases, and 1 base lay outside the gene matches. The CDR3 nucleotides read TGTGCCAGCTCACCAGGGACAGGGGGGTCCTACGAGCAGTACTTC. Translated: CASSPGTGGSYEQYF.

CDR3 DNA: TGTGCCAGCAGCTTTATGGGCAGCCACGGCTCTGGAAACACCATATATTTT. Amino acids: CASSFMGSHGSGNTIYF. V gene TRBV12-1 combines with J gene TRBJ1-3; the table's D call, TRBD1, has no DNA check behind it. TRBV12-1 is shown as a pseudogene. The CDR3 has 17 amino acids.

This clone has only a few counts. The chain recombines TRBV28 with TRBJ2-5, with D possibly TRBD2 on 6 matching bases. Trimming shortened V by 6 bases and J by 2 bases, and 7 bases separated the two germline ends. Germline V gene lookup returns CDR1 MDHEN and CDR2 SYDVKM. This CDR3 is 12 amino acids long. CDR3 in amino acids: CASRLAQETQYF. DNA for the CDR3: TGTGCCAGCAGACTAGCTCAAGAGACCCAGTACTTC. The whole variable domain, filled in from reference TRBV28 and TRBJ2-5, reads DVKVTQSSRYLVKRTGEKVFLECVQDMDHENMFWYRQDPGLGLRLIYFSYDVKMKEKGDIPEGYSVSREKKERFSLILESASTNQTSMYLCASRLAQETQYFGPGTRLLVL.

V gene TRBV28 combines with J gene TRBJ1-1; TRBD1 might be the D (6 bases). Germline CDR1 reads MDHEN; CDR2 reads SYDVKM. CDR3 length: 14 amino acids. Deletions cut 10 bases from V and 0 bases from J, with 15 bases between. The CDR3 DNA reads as TGTGCCACCCTATCGACAGGTATGAACACTGAAGCTTTCTTT. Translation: CATLSTGMNTEAFF.

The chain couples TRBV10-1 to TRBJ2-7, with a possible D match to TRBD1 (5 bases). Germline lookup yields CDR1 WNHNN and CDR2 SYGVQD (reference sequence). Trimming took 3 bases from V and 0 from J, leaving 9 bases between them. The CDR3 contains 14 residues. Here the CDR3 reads CASSDQGFSYEQYF. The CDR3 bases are TGCGCCAGCAGTGACCAGGGCTTCTCCTACGAGCAGTACTTC.

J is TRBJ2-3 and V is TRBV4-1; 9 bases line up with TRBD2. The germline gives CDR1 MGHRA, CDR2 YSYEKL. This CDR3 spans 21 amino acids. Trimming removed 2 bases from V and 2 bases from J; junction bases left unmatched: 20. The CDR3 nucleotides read TGCGCCAGCAGCCAAACCGGGCTAGCGGGATTATCTCAACCATCCACAGATACGCAGTATTTT. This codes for CASSQTGLAGLSQPSTDTQYF.